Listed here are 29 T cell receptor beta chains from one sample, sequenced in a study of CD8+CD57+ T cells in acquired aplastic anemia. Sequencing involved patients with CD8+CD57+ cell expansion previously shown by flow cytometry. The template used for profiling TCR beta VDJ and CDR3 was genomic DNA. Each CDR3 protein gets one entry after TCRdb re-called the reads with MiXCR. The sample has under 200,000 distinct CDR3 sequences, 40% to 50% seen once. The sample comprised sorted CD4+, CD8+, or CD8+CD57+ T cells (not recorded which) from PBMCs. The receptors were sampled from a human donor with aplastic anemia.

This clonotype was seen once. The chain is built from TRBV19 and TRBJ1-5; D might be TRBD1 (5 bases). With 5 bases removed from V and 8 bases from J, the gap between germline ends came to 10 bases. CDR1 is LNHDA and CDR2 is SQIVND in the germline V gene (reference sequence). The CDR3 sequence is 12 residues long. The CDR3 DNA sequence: TGTGCCAGTAGTTTCCAGGGTAAGCCCCAGCATTTT. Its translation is CASSFQGKPQHF.

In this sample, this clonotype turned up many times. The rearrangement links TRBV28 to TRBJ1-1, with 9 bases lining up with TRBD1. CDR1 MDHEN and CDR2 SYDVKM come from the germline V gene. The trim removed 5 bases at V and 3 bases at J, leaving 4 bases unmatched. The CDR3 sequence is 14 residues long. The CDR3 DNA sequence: TGTGCCAGCAGTGGACAGGGGTATTACACTGAAGCTTTCTTT. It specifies CASSGQGYYTEAFF.

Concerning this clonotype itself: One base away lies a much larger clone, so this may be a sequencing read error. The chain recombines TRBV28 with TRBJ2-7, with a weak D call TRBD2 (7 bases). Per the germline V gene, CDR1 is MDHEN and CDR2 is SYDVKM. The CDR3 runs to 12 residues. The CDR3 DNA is TGTGCCAGCAGTTCCTCTAGGCGGGGGCAGTGCTTC. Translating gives CASSSSRRGQCF.

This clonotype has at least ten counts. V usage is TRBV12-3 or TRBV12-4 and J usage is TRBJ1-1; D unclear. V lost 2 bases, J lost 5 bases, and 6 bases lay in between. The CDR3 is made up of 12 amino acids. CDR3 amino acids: CASSLWETEAFF. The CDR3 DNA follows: TGTGCCAGCAGTTTATGGGAAACTGAAGCTTTCTTT.

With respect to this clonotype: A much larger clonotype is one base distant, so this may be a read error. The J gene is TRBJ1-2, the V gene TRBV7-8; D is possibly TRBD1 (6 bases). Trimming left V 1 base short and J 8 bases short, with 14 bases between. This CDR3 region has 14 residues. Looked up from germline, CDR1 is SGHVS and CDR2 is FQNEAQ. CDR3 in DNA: TGTGCCAGCAGCTTAGAGCTGGATGGGGGCGGCTACACCTTC. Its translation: CASSLELDGGGYTF.

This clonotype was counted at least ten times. Here the CDR3 DNA reads TGTGCCAGCAGGCGAGGTGTTACTGAAGCTTTCTTT. Amino acids: CASRRGVTEAFF. The V call is TRBV6-1, the J call TRBJ1-1, with D uncertain. Trimming left V 6 bases short and J 5 bases short, with 10 bases between. Germline loops: CDR1 MNHNS, CDR2 SASEGT. The length of the CDR3 is 12 residues.

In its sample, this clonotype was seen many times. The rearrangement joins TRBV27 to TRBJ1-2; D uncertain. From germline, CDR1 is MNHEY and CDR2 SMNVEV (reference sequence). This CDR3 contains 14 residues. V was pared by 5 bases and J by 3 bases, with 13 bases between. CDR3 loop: CASSLTPGDYGYTF. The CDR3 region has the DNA TGTGCCAGCAGTCTGACACCCGGGGACTATGGCTACACCTTC.

The CDR3 loop is CASSPASGGTYEQYF. CDR3 bases: TGTGCCAGCAGCCCGGCTAGCGGGGGCACCTACGAGCAGTACTTC. The chain has TRBV11-2 and TRBJ2-7; TRBD2 matches 10 bases. Germline CDR1 reads SGHAT; CDR2 reads FQNNGV. After removal of 5 bases from V and 2 bases from J, the junction contained 6 bases not matched to a gene. This CDR3 spans 15 amino acids.

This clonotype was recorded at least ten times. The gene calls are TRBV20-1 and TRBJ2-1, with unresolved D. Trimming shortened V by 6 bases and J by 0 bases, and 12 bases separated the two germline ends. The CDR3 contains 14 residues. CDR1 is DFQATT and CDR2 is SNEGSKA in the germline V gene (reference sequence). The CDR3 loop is CSAAPVSSYNEQFF. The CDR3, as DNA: TGCAGTGCAGCACCAGTGAGCTCCTACAATGAGCAGTTCTTC.

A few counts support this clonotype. Here the CDR3 reads CASSGGSSPAKNIQYF. CDR3 bases: TGTGCCAGCAGTGGCGGTAGCTCTCCAGCCAAAAACATTCAGTACTTC. The V call is TRBV6-1, the J call TRBJ2-4, with D uncertain. Trimming took off 4 bases at V and 0 bases at J, with 13 bases between the two ends. This CDR3 contains 16 residues. Germline CDR1 is MNHNS and CDR2 is SASEGT.

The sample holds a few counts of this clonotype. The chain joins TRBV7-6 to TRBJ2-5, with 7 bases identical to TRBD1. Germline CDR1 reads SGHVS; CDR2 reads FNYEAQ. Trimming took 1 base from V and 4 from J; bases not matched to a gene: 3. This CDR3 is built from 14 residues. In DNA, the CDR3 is TGTGCCAGCAGCTTAGAAAGGGGGCGAGAGACCCAGTACTTC. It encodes CASSLERGRETQYF.

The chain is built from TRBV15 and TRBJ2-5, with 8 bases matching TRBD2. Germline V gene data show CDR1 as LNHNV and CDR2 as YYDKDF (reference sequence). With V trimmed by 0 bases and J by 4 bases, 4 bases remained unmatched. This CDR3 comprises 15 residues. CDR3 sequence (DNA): TGTGCCACCAGCAGAGAAGTAGCGGGGAGAGAGACCCAGTACTTC. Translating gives CATSREVAGRETQYF.

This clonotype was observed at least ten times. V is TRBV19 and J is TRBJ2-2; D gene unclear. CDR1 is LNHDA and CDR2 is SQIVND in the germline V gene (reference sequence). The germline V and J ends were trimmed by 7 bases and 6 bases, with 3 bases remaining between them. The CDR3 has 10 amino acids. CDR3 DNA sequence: TGTGCCAGTATGCCCGGGGAGCTGTTTTTT. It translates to CASMPGELFF.

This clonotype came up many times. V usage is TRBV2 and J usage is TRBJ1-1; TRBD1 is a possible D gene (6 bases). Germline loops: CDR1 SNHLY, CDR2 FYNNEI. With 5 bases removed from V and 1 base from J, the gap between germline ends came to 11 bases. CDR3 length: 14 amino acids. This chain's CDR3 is CASSYRAGNTEAFF. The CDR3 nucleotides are TGTGCCAGCAGTTACAGGGCAGGGAACACTGAAGCTTTCTTT.

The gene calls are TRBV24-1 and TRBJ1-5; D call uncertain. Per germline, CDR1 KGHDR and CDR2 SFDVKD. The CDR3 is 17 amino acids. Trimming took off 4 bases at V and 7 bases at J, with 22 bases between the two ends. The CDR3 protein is CATSETTSGSYEQPQHF. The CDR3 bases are TGTGCCACCAGTGAAACAACTAGCGGGAGTTACGAGCAGCCCCAGCATTTT.

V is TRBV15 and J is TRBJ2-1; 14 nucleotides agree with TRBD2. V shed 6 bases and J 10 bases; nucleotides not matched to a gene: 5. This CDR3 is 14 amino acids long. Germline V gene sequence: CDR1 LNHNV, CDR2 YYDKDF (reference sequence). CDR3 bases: TGTGCCACCAGTCCGGGACTAGCGGGAGTAGAGCAGTTCTTC. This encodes CATSPGLAGVEQFF.

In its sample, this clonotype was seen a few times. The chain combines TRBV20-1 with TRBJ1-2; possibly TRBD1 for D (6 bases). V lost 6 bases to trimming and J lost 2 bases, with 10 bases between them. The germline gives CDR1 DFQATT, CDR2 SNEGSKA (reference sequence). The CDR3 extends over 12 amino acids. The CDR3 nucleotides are TGCAGTGCGGGGACACCGAACTATGGCTACACCTTC. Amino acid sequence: CSAGTPNYGYTF.

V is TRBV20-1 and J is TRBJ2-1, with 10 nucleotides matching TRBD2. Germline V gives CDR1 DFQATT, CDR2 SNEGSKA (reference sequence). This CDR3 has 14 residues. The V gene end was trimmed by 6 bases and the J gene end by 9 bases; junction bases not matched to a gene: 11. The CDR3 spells CSAPPSGSVGEQFF. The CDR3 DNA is TGCAGTGCCCCCCCTAGCGGGAGTGTGGGTGAGCAGTTCTTC.

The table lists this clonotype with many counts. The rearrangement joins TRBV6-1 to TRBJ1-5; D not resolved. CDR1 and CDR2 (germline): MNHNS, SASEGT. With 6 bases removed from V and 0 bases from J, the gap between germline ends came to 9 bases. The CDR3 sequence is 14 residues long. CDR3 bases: TGTGCCAGCAGGGGCGAGGATAGCAATCAGCCCCAGCATTTT. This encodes CASRGEDSNQPQHF.

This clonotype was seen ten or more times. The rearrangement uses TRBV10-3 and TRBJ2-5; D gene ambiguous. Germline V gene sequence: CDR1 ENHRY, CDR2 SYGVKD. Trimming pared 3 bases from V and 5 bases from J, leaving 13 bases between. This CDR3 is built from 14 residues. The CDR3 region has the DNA TGTGCCATCAGTGACGATCGTCGCTTTGAGACCCAGTACTTC. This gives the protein CAISDDRRFETQYF.

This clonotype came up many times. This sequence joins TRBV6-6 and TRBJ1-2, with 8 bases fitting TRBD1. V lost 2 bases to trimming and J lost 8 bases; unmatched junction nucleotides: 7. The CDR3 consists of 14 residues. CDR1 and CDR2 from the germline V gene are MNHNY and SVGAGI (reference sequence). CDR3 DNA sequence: TGTGCCAGCAGTTACGGACAGGGAAGAGGCGGCTACACCTTC. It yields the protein CASSYGQGRGGYTF.

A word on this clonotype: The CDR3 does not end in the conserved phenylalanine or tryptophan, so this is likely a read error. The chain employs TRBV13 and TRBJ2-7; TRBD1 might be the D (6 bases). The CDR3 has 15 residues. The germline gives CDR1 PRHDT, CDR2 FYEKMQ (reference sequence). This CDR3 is CASSLGQGTSYEQYL. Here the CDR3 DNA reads TGTGCCAGCAGTTTAGGCCAGGGGACCTCCTACGAGCAGTACCTC.

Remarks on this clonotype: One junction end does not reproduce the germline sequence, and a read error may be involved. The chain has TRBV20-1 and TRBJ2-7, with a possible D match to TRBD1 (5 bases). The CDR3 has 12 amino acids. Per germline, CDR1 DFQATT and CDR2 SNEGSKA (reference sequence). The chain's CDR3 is CSASQGYHEQCF. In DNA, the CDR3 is TGCAGTGCTAGTCAGGGTTACCACGAGCAGTGCTTC.

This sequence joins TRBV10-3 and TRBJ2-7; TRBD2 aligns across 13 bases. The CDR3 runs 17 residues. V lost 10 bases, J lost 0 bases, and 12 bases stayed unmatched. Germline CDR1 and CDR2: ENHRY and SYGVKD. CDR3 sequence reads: CATRQGTSGISSYEQYF. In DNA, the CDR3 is TGTGCCACCCGCCAGGGGACTAGCGGGATTAGCTCCTACGAGCAGTACTTC.

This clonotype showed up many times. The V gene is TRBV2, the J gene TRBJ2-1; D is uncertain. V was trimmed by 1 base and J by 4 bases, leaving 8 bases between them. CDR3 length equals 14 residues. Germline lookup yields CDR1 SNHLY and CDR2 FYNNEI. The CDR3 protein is CASSEDDQYNEQFF. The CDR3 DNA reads TGTGCCAGCAGTGAAGATGACCAATACAATGAGCAGTTCTTC.

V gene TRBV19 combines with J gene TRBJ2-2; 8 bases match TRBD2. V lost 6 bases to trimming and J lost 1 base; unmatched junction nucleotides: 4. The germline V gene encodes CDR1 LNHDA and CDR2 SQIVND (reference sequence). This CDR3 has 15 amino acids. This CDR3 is CASSGRAKNTGELFF. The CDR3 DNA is TGTGCCAGTAGCGGGAGGGCCAAGAACACCGGGGAGCTGTTTTTT.

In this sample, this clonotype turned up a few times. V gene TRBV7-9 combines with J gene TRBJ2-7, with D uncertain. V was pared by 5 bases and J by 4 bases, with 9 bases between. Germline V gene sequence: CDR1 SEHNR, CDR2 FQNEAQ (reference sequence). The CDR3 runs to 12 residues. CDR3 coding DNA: TGTGCCAGCAGCCTCAACACGTACGAGCAGTACTTC. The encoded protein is CASSLNTYEQYF.

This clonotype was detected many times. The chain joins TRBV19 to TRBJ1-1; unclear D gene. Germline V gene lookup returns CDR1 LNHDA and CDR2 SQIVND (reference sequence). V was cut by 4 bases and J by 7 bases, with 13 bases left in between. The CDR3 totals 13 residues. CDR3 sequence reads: CASSTPTGREAFF. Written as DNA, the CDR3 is TGTGCCAGTAGTACCCCGACTGGACGTGAAGCTTTCTTT.

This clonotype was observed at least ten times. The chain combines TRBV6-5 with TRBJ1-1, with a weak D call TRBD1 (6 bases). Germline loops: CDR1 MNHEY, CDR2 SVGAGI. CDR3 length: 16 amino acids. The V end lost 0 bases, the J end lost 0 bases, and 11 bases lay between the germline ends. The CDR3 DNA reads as TGTGCCAGCAGTTACTCGACGGGGGCGATGAACACTGAAGCTTTCTTT. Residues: CASSYSTGAMNTEAFF.